This T cell receptor (beta chain) stems from a study of CD8+ T cells in alopecia areata (dated by TCRdb to between 2018 and 2020). Regarding the complete study: Treated patients were enrolled in an open-label pilot trial of oral tofacitinib, 5 to 10 mg twice daily, for moderate-to-severe alopecia areata. TCRbeta CDR3 regions were amplified by immunoSEQ multiplex PCR with 35 Vbeta forward and 13 Jbeta reverse primers. Patients stayed on tofacitinib for 6 to 18 months and then had 6 months of follow-up off drug so that delayed response and recurrence could be assessed. Biopsies were taken from tofacitinib-treated patients at baseline and again at 4 and 24 weeks into treatment, and several of those patients also had a later scalp biopsy. RNA was extracted with the PAXgene miRNA kit for fixed scalp, the miRNeasy kit for PBMCs, and the RNeasy kit for mouse skin. High-throughput TCRbeta sequencing was used to examine T cell clonal expansion in alopecia areata in both the C3H/HeJ mouse model and human patients. Scalp clonality was compared among normal scalp (n=4), patchy alopecia areata scalp (n=8), and alopecia totalis/universalis scalp (n=8). For the treated patients, the SALT score, which quantifies what percentage of scalp surface area is affected, served as the measure of disease severity. Human TCRbeta sequencing covered scalp tissue and sorted CD4+ and CD8+ peripheral blood T cells from patchy and totalis/universalis alopecia areata patients and healthy controls.

The research as a whole found: Scalp clonality and the number of expanded CD8+ clones among the top 100 scalp clones were significantly decreased by tofacitinib. Unlike mouse skin, which is dominated by gammadelta T cells, normal human skin has resident alphabeta T cells that are also sequenced, and this complicates analysis of the scalp TCR repertoire. During tofacitinib treatment, many expanded lesional clones remained in scalp and blood, and this persistence may partly explain relapse after treatment is stopped. Because the treated cohort was small and included a single nonresponder, larger studies are needed to assess links between baseline CD8+ expansion and response. Shared TCR sequences between patients were less evident than in mice, which may be partly attributable to HLA diversity in the patient population. Compared with normal scalp, lesional scalp, particularly in alopecia totalis/universalis, had higher clonality and more expanded CD8+ clones, which suggests antigenic drive.

Details on this clone: Its antigen is currently not known. No much larger clonotype is one base removed from it; base qualities were not supplied.

The sample's time point label, decoded: 20 to 30 weeks on oral tofacitinib. The treatment or condition label of this sample denotes: oral pan-JAK inhibitor, 5-10 mg twice daily. Peripheral blood and lesional scalp punch biopsies were obtained from patients with alopecia areata. After PBMCs were isolated by density centrifugation and stained for CD3, CD4 and CD8, a FACSAria was used to sort CD4+ and CD8+ T cells. From V the trimming removes 7 bases and from J it removes 10 bases, while the gene matches leave 4 bases of the junction unaccounted for. The CDR3 contains 11 residues, cysteine and phenylalanine counted. This entry keeps only the CDR3 DNA: 33 bases, framed from base 1. Per the germline V gene, SNHLY is the CDR1 and FYNNEI is the CDR2. Libraries were built with the immunoSEQ multiplex PCR assay. To provide template for TCR sequencing, every sample had RNA extracted and reverse transcribed into cDNA. SuperScript III was used to make first-strand cDNA, primed with a 2:1 mix of oligo-dT and random hexamers. A synthetic immune receptor repertoire was used to measure amplification bias, and any remaining bias was corrected computationally. Processing in the source paper ran as follows. Raw reads were preprocessed to remove errors, and CDR3 was defined by IMGT conventions from the conserved cysteine to phenylalanine. Clonality was computed by normalizing Shannon entropy by log2 of the number of productive unique TCRs and subtracting the result from 1. Scalp TCRbeta sequences were cross-referenced with sorted blood CD4 and CD8 repertoires so that the CD4 or CD8 identity of scalp clones could be inferred. TCRdb provides this immuneACCESS table in a form limited to in-frame rearrangements. Some clones are lacking; in checked studies, under half of them reflect an unresolved V gene, and why the rest are absent is not known. The D gene and trimming were derived from the DNA, and the V and J assignments and clone size from that table. Here the sample has around 200,000 clones; approximately 53% occur a single time. In total, the top ten clones hold roughly 10% of the sample.

The specimen was CD8+ T cells sorted from blood, collected at week 24, from a patient treated with tofacitinib. The V and J genes are TRBV2 and TRBJ2-1, and TRBD2 aligns with 7 junction nucleotides. This receptor was obtained from a human donor with alopecia areata. The base sequence is TGTGCCAGCACCGAGGGACTAGAGCAGTTCTTC. This yields the protein CASTEGLEQFF.